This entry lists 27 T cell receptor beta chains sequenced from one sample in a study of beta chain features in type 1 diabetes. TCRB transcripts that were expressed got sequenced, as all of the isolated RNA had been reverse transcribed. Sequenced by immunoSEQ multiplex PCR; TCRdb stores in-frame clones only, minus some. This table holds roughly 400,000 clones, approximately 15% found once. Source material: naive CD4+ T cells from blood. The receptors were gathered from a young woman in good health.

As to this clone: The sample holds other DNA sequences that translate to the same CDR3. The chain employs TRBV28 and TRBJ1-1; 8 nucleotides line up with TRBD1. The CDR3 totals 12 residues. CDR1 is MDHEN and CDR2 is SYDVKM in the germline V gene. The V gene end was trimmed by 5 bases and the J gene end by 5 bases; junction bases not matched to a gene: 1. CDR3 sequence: CASSTGGTEAFF. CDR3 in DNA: TGTGCCAGCAGTACAGGGGGGACTGAAGCTTTCTTT. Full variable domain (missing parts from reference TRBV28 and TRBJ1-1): DVKVTQSSRYLVKRTGEKVFLECVQDMDHENMFWYRQDPGLGLRLIYFSYDVKMKEKGDIPEGYSVSREKKERFSLILESASTNQTSMYLCASSTGGTEAFFGQGTRLTVV.

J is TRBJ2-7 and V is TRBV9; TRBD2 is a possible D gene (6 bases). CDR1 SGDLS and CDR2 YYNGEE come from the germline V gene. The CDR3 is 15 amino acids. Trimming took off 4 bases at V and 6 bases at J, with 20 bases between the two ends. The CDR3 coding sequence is TGTGCCAGCAGCTCTGCGGCGGGCCTAGCGCCCGAGCAGTACTTC. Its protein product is CASSSAAGLAPEQYF.

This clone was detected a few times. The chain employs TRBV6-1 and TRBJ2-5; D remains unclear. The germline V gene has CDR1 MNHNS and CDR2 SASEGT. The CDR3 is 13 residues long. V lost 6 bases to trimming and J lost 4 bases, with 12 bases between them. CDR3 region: CASRRSSRETQYF. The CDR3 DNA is TGTGCCAGCAGACGGAGTAGTAGAGAGACCCAGTACTTC.

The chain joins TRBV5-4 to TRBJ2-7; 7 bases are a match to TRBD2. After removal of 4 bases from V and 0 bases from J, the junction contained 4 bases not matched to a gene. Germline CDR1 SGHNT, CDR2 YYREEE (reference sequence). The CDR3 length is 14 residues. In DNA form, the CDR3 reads TGTGCCAGCAGCCGGGGGGACCTCTCCTACGAGCAGTACTTC. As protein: CASSRGDLSYEQYF.

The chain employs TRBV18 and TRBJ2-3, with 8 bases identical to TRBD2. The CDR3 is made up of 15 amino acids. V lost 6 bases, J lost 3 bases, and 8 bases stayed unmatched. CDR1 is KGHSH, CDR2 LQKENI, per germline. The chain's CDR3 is CASSPTSGATDTQYF. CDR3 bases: TGTGCCAGCTCCCCAACTAGCGGAGCAACAGATACGCAGTATTTT.

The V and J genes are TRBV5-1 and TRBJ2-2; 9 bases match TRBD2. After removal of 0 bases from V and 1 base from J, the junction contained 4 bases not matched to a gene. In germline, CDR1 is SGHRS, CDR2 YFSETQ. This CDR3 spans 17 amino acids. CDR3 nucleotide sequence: TGCGCCAGCAGCTTGGGGGGGACTAGCCAGAACACCGGGGAGCTGTTTTTT. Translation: CASSLGGTSQNTGELFF.

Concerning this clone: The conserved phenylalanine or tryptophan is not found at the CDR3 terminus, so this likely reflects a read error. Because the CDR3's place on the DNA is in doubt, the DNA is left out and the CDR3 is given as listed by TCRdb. This chain's CDR3 is CASRSRTGLILT. This sequence joins TRBV28 and TRBJ2-7; TRBD1 is taken as the D call from the table, unchecked against the DNA. Germline V gene lookup returns CDR1 MDHEN and CDR2 SYDVKM. The CDR3 is 12 amino acids in total, end residues counted.

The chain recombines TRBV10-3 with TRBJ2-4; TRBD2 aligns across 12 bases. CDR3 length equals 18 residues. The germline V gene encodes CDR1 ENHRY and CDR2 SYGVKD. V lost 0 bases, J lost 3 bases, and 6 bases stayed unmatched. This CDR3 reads CAISESSTSGGRKNIQYF. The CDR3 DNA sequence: TGTGCCATCAGTGAGTCCTCGACTAGCGGGGGACGCAAAAACATTCAGTACTTC.

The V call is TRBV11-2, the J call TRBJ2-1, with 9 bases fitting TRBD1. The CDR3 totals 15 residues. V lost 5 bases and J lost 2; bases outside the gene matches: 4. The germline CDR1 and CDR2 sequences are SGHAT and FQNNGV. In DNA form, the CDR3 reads TGTGCCAGCAGCCCGGACAGGGGAGCCTACAATGAGCAGTTCTTC. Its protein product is CASSPDRGAYNEQFF.

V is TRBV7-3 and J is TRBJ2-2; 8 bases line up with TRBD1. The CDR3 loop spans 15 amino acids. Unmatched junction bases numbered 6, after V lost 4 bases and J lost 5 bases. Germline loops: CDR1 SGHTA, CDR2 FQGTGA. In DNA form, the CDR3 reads TGTGCCAGCAGCTCAAGGACAGGGAGGACCGGGGAGCTGTTTTTT. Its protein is CASSSRTGRTGELFF.

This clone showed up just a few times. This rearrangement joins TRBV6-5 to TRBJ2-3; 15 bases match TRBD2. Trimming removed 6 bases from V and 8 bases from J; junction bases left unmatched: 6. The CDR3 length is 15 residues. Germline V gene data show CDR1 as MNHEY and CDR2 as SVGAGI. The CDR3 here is CASRRTSGRAVTQYF. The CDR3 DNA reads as TGTGCCAGCAGACGGACTAGCGGGAGGGCCGTTACGCAGTATTTT.

The CDR3 region has the DNA TGTGCCTGGAGTAAGGGAGAGGGCTACACCTTC. As protein: CAWSKGEGYTF. V usage is TRBV30 and J usage is TRBJ1-2; D gene unclear. The CDR3 length is 11 residues. The V gene's germline CDR1 is GTSNPN and CDR2 SVGIG (reference sequence). The V end was cut by 2 bases, the J end by 8 bases, with 9 bases between.

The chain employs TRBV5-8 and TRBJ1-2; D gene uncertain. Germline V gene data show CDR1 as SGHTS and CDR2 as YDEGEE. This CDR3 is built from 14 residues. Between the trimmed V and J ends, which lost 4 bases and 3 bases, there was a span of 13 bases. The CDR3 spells CASSKRTLDYGYTF. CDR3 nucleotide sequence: TGTGCCAGCAGCAAGCGGACGCTCGACTATGGCTACACCTTC.

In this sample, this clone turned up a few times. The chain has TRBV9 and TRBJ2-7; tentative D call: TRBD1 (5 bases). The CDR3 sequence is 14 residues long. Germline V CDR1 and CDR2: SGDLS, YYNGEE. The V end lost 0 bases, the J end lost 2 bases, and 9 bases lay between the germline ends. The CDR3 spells CASSVGKGPYEQYF. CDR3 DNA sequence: TGTGCCAGCAGCGTAGGGAAGGGGCCCTACGAGCAGTACTTC.

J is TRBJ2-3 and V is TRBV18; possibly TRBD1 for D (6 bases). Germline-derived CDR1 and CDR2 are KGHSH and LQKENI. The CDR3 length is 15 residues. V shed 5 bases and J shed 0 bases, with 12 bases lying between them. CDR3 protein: CASSTQGTSTDTQYF. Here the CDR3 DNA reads TGTGCCAGCTCAACGCAGGGGACCAGCACAGATACGCAGTATTTT.

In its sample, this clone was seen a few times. CDR3 in DNA: TGTGCCAGCAGGGAGATGAACACTGAAGCTTTCTTT. Protein product: CASREMNTEAFF. The chain recombines TRBV28 with TRBJ1-1; no firm D call. Trimming cost V 6 bases and J 0 bases, with 5 bases left between them. CDR3 length equals 12 residues. Germline CDR1 reads MDHEN; CDR2 reads SYDVKM.

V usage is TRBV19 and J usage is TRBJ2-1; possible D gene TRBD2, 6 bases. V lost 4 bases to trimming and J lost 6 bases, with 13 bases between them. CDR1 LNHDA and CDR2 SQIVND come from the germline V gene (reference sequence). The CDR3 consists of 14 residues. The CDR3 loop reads CASSTSLASNEQFF. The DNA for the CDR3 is TGTGCCAGTAGTACCTCCCTAGCGAGCAATGAGCAGTTCTTC.

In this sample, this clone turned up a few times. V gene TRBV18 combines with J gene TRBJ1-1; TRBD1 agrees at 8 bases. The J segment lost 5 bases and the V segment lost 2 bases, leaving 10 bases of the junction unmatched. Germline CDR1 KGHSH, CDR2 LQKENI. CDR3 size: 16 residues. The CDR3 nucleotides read TGTGCCAGCTCACCAAACAGGGGGTCGGTAGGTACTGAAGCTTTCTTT. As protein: CASSPNRGSVGTEAFF.

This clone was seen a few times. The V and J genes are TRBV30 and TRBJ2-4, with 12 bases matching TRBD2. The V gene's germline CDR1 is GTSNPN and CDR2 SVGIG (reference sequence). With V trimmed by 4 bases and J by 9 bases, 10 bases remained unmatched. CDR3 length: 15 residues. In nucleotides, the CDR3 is TGTGCCTGGACCCAGAAGGGACTAGCGGGTTTCATTCAGTACTTC. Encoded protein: CAWTQKGLAGFIQYF.

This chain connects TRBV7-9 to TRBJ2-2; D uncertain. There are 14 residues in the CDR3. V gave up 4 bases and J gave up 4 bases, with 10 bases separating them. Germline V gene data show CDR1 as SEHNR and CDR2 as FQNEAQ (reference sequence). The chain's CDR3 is CASSYRHSTGELFF. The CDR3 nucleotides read TGTGCCAGCAGCTACCGACATAGCACCGGGGAGCTGTTTTTT.

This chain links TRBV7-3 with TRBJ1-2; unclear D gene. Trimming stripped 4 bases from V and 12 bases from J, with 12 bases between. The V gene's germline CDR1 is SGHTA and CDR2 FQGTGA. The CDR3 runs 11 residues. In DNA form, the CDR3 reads TGTGCCAGCAGCTCCACAATGAGCGACACCTTC. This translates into CASSSTMSDTF.

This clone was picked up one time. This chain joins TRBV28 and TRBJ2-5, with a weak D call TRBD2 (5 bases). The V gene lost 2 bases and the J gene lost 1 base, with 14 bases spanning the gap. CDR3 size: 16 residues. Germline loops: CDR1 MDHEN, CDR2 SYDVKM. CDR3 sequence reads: CASSLGGALRQETQYF. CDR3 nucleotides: TGTGCCAGCAGTTTAGGAGGAGCCCTTCGCCAAGAGACCCAGTACTTC.

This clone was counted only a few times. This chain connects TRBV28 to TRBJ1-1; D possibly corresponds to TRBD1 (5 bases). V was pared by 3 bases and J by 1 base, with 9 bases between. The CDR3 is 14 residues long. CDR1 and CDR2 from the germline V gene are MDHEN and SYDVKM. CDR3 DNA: TGTGCCAGCAGTTTTGCGGGACGGAACACTGAAGCTTTCTTT. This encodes CASSFAGRNTEAFF.

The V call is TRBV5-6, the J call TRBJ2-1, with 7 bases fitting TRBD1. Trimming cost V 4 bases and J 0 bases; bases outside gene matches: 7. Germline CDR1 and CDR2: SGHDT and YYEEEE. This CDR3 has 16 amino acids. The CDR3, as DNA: TGTGCCAGCAGCGTAAGGACAGGCGCCTCCTACAATGAGCAGTTCTTC. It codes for CASSVRTGASYNEQFF. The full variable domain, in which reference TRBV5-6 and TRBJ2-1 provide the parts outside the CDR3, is DAGVTQSPTHLIKTRGQQVTLRCSPKSGHDTVSWYQQALGQGPQFIFQYYEEEERQRGNFPDRFSGHQFPNYSSELNVNALLLGDSALYLCASSVRTGASYNEQFFGPGTRLTVL.

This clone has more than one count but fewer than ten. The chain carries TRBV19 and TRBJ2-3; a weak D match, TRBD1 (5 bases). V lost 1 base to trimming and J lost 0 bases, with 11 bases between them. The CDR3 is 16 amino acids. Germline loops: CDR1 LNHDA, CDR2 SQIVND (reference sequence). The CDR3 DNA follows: TGTGCCAGTAGTATAGGAAGGACAACTAGCACAGATACGCAGTATTTT. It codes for CASSIGRTTSTDTQYF.

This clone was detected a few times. CDR3 loop: CASSPRTSGSGETQYF. Written as DNA, the CDR3 is TGTGCCAGCTCACCAAGGACTAGCGGGAGCGGTGAGACCCAGTACTTC. The J gene is TRBJ2-5, the V gene TRBV18, with TRBD2 matching 13 bases. The CDR3 runs to 16 residues. Germline loops: CDR1 KGHSH, CDR2 LQKENI. After removal of 2 bases from V and 5 bases from J, the junction contained 5 bases not matched to a gene.

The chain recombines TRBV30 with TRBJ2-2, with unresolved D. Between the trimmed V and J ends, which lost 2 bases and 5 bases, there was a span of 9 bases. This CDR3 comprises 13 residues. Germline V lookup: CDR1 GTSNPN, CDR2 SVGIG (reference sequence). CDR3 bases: TGTGCCTGGAGTTCCCGGTCGACCGGGGAGCTGTTTTTT. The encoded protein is CAWSSRSTGELFF.